This T cell receptor beta chain originates from a study of T-cell reconstitution after alpha-beta-depleted transplantation in children. Broader study findings: The authors attributed T-cell counts and diversity one year after transplant mostly to newly produced T cells. Reported findings indicate that, about two months after transplant, alpha-beta T cells came from several hundred expanded clones, which were derived from non-depleted graft cells. It was surviving recipient T cells and thymic progenitors that gave some patients high TCRbeta diversity at day 60.

A note on this clonotype: The antigen remains unidentified. A much larger clone differs by one base, so this may be a read error.

Preparation of the TCRbeta library was carried out with unique molecular identifiers. TCRdb re-called the PCR reads through MiXCR, storing one row per CDR3 protein. The sample consists of about 130,000 distinct CDR3 sequences, roughly 10% of them appearing once. Germline assignment: CDR1 SGHRS and CDR2 YFSETQ. The CDR3 has 14 residues. This receptor was identified in a girl under three years old who had a stem cell transplant for combined immunodeficiency, so the T cells may come from the graft donor. Specimen: PBMCs, mostly from graft donor cells, collected 180 days after TCRalphabeta/CD19-depleted stem cell transplant. The rearrangement joins TRBV5-1 to TRBJ2-1, with TRBD1 matching over 8 bases. The CDR3 region has the DNA TGCGTCAGCAGTAGACAGGGGCCCAACAATGAGCAGTTCTTC. Amino acid sequence: CVSSRQGPNNEQFF.